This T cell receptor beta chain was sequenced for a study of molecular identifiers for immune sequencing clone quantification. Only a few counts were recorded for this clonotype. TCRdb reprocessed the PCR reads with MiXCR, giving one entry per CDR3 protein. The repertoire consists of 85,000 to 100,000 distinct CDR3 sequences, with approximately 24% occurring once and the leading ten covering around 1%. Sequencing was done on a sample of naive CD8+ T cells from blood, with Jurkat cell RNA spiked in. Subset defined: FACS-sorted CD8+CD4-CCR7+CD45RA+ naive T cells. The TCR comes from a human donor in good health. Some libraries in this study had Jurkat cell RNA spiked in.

CDR3 nucleotides: TGTGCCAGTAGAAGCGGGAGTGGTTCCTACAATGAGCAGTTCTTC. This sequence encodes CASRSGSGSYNEQFF. The rearrangement joins TRBV19 to TRBJ2-1; 8 nucleotides line up with TRBD2. Losses at the gene ends were 6 bases for V and 1 base for J; bases not matched to a gene: 5. Germline V gives CDR1 LNHDA, CDR2 SQIVND (reference sequence). The CDR3 has 15 residues.